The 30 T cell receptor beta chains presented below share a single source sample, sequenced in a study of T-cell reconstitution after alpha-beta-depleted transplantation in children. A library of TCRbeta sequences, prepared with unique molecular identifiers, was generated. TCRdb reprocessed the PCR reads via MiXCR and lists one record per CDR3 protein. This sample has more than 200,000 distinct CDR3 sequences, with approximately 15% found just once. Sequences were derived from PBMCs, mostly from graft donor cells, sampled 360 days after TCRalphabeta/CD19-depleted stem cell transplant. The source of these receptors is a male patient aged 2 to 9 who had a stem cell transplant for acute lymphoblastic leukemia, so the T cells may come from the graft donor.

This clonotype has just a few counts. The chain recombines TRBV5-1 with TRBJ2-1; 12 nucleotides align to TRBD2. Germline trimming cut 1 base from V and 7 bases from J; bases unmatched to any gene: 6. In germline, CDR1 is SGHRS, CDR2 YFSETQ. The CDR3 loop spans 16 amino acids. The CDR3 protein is CASSLTLAGGTNEQFF. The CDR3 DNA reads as TGCGCCAGCAGCTTGACCCTAGCGGGGGGGACAAATGAGCAGTTCTTC.

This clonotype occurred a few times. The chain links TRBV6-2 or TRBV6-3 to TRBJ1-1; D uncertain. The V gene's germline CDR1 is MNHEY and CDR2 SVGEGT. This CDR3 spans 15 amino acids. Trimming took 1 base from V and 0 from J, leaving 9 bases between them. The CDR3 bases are TGTGCCAGCAGTTACTTTCGGACTGTGAACACTGAAGCTTTCTTT. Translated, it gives CASSYFRTVNTEAFF.

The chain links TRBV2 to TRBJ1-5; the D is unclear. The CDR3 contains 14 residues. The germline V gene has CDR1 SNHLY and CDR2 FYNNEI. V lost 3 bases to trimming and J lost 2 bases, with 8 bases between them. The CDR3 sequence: CASSDAGGNQPQHF. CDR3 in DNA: TGTGCCAGCAGTGACGCCGGGGGCAATCAGCCCCAGCATTTT.

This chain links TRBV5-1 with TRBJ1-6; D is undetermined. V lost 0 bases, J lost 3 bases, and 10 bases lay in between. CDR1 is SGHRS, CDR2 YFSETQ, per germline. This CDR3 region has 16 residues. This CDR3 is CASSLAGLRYNSPLHF. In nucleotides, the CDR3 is TGCGCCAGCAGCTTGGCCGGCCTCCGCTATAATTCACCCCTCCACTTT. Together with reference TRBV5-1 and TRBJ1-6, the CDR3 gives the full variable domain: KAGVTQTPRYLIKTRGQQVTLSCSPISGHRSVSWYQQTPGQGLQFLFEYFSETQRNKGNFPGRFSGRQFSNSRSEMNVSTLELGDSALYLCASSLAGLRYNSPLHFGNGTRLTVT.

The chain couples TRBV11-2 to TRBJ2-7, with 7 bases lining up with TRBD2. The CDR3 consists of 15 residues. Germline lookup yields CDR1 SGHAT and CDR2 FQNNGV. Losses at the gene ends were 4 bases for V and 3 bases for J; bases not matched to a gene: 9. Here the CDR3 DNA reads TGTGCCAGCAGCTACAGCGGGGTCCCAATCTACGAGCAGTACTTC. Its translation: CASSYSGVPIYEQYF.

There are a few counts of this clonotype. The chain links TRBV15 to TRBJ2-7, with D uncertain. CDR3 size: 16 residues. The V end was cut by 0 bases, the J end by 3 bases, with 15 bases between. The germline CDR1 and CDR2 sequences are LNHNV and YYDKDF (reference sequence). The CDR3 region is CATSRDGNSAVYEQYF. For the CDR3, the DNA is TGTGCCACCAGCAGAGACGGAAATTCAGCAGTCTACGAGCAGTACTTC.

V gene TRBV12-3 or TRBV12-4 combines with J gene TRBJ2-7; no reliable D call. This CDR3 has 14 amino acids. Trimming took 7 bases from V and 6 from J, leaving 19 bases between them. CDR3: CASTPDIGRLEQYF. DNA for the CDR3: TGTGCCAGCACTCCCGACATTGGACGTCTCGAGCAGTACTTC.

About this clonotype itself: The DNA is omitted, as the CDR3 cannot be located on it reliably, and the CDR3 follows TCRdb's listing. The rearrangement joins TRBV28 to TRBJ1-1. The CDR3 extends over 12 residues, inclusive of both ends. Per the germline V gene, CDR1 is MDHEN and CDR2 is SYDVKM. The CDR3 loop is CASILGSRGAFF.

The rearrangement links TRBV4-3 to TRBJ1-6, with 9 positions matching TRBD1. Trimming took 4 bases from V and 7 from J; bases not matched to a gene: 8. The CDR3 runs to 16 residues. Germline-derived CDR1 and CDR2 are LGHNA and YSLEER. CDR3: CASSPATGGRNSPLHF. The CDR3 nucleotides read TGCGCCAGCAGCCCCGCGACAGGGGGTAGGAATTCACCCCTCCACTTT.

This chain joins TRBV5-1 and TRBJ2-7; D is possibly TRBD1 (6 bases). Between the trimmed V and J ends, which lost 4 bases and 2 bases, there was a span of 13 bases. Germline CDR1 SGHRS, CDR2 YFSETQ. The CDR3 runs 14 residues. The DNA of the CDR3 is TGCGCCAGCAGCATAAAACAGGGAGCCTACGAGCAGTACTTC. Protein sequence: CASSIKQGAYEQYF.

CDR3 in DNA: TGTGCCAGCAGTTCAACCAGACAGGGGAAGCAGCCCCAGCATTTT. It encodes CASSSTRQGKQPQHF. The chain joins TRBV6-2 or TRBV6-3 to TRBJ1-5, with TRBD1 matching 8 bases. Trimming at V came to 4 bases and at J to 7 bases, leaving 9 bases not matched to a gene. This CDR3 contains 15 residues. Looked up from germline, CDR1 is MNHEY and CDR2 is SVGEGT.

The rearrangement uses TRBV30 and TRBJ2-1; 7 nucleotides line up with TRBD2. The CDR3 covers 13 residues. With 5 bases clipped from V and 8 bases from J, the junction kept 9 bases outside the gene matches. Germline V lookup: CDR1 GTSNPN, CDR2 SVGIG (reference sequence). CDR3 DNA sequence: TGTGCCTGGCGGGGCGGGAGAAGGCATGAGCAGTTCTTC. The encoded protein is CAWRGGRRHEQFF.

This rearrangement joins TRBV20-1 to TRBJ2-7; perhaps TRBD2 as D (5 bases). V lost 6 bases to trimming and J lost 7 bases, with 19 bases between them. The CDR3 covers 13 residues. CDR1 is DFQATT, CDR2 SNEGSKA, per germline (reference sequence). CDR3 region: CSAPGTSLGEQYF. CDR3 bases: TGCAGTGCCCCGGGAACCAGTCTGGGTGAGCAGTACTTC.

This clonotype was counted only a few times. DNA for the CDR3: TGTGCCAGCGCCCTTGGGACAGGGGGCACAGATACGCAGTATTTT. Its protein is CASALGTGGTDTQYF. V and J are TRBV19 and TRBJ2-3, with 10 positions matching TRBD1. J lost 1 base, V lost 9 bases, and 7 bases had no gene match. From germline, CDR1 is LNHDA and CDR2 SQIVND (reference sequence). CDR3 length equals 15 residues.

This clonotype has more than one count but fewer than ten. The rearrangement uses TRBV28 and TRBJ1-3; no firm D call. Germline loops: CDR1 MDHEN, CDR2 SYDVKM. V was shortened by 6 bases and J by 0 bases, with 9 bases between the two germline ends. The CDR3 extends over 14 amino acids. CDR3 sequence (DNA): TGTGCCAGCAGCCCGCGGGTCTCTGGAAACACCATATATTTT. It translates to CASSPRVSGNTIYF.

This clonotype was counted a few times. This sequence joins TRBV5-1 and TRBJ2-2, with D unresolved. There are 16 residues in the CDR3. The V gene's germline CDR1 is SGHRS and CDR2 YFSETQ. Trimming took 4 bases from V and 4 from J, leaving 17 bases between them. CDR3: CASSPTDPYPTGELFF. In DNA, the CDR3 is TGCGCCAGCAGCCCCACCGACCCCTACCCCACCGGGGAGCTGTTTTTT.

The CDR3 loop reads CASSPRTSAGYNEQFF. In DNA, the CDR3 is TGTGCCAGCAGCCCAAGGACCTCAGCGGGGTACAATGAGCAGTTCTTC. The genes are TRBV4-2 and TRBJ2-1; TRBD2 agrees at 7 bases. The trim removed 4 bases at V and 4 bases at J, leaving 10 bases unmatched. The germline gives CDR1 LGHNA, CDR2 YNFKEQ. The CDR3 runs 16 residues.

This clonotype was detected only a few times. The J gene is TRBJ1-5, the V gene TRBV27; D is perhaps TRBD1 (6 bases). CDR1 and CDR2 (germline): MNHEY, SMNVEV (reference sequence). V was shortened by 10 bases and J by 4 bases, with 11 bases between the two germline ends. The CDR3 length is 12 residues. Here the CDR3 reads CAIGQLNQPQHF. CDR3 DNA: TGTGCCATCGGACAGCTTAATCAGCCCCAGCATTTT.

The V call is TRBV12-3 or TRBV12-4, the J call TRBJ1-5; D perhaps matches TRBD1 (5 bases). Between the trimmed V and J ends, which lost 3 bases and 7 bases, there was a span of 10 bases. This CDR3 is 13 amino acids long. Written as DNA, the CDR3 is TGTGCCAGCAGTTTTTTTGAGGGGCAGCCCCAGCATTTT. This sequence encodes CASSFFEGQPQHF.

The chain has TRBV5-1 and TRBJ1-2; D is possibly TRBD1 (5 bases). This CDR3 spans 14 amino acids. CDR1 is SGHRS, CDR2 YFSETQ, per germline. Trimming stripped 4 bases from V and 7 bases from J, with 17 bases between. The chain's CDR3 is CASSQDGGVGGYTF. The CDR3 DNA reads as TGCGCCAGCAGCCAAGATGGGGGTGTAGGTGGCTACACCTTC.

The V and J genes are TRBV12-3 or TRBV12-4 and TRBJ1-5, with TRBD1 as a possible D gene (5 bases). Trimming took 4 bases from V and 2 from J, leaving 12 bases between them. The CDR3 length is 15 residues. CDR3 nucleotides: TGTGCCAGCAGTTCTCAGGGTCGTGGCAATCAGCCCCAGCATTTT. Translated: CASSSQGRGNQPQHF.

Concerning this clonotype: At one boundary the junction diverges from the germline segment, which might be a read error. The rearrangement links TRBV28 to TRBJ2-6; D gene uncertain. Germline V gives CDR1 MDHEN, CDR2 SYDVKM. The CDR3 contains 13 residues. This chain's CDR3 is CASSYSGVNVLTF. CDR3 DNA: TGTGCCAGCAGCTACTCTGGGGTCAACGTCCTGACTTTC.

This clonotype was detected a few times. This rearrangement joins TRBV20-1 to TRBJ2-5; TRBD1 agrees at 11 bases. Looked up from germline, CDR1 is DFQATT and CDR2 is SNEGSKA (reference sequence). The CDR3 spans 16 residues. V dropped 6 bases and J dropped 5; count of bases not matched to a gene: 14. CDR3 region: CSAHGGWDRGKETQYF. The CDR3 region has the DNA TGCAGTGCCCATGGGGGTTGGGACAGGGGGAAGGAGACCCAGTACTTC.

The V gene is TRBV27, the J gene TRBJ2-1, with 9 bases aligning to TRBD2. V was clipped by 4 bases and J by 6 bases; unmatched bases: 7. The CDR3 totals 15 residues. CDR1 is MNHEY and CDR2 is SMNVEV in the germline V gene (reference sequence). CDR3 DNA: TGTGCCAGCAGTTCCTCGGGACTAGCCTGCAATGAGCAGTTCTTC. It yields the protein CASSSSGLACNEQFF.

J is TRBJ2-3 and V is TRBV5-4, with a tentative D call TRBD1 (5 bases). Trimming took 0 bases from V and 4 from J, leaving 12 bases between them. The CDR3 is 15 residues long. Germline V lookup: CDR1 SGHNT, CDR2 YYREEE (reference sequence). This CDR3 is CASSLGAGMPDTQYF. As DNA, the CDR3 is TGTGCCAGCAGCTTGGGAGCAGGGATGCCAGATACGCAGTATTTT.

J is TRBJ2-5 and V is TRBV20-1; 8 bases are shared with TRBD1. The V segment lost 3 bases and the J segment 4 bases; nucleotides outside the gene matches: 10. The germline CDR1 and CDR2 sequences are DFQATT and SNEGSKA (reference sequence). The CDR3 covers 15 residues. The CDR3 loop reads CSASRIQGAGETQYF. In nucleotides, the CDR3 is TGCAGTGCTAGTCGGATCCAGGGGGCAGGAGAGACCCAGTACTTC.

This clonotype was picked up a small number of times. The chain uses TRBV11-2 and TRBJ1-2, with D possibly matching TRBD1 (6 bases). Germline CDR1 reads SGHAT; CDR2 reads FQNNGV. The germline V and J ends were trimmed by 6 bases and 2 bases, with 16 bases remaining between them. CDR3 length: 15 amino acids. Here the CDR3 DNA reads TGTGCCAGCAGACCCACCTCGGGGGGCAACTATGGCTACACCTTC. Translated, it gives CASRPTSGGNYGYTF.

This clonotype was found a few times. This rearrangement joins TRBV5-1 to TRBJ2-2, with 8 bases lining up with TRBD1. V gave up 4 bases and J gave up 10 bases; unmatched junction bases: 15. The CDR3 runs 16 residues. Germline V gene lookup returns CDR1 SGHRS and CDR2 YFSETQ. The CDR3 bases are TGCGCCAGCAGCCCCGGACAGGGTAACAGCGGAGAGGAGCTGTTTTTT. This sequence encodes CASSPGQGNSGEELFF.

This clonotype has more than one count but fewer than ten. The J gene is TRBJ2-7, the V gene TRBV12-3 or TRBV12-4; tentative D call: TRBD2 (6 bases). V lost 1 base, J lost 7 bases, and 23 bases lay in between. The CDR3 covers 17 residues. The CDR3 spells CASSLDTGGITIVEQYF. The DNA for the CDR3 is TGTGCCAGCAGTTTAGACACAGGCGGGATTACGATTGTGGAGCAGTACTTC.

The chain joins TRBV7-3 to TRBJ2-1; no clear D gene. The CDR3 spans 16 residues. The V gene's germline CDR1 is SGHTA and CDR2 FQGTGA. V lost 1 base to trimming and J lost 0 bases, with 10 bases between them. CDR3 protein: CASSLKMGGSYNEQFF. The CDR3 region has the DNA TGTGCCAGCAGCTTAAAGATGGGCGGCTCCTACAATGAGCAGTTCTTC.